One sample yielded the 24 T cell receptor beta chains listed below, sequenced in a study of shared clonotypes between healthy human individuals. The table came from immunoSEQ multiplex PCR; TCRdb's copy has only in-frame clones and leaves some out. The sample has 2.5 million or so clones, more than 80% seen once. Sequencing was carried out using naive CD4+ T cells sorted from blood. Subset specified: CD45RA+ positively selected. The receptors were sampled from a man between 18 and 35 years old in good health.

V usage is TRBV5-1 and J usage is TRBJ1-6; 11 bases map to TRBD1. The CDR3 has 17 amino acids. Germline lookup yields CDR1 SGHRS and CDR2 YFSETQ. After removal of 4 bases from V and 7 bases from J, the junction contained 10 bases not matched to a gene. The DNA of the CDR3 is TGCGCCAGCAGCCTATGGACAGGGGGCGCGAAGAATTCACCCCTCCACTTT. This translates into CASSLWTGGAKNSPLHF. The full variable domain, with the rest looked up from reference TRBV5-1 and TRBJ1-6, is KAGVTQTPRYLIKTRGQQVTLSCSPISGHRSVSWYQQTPGQGLQFLFEYFSETQRNKGNFPGRFSGRQFSNSRSEMNVSTLELGDSALYLCASSLWTGGAKNSPLHFGNGTRLTVT.

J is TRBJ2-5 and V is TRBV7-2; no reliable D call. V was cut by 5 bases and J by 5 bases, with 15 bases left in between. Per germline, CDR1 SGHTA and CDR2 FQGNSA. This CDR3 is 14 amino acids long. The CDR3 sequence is CASSPSADRETQYF. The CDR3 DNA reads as TGTGCCAGCAGCCCCTCCGCGGACCGCGAGACCCAGTACTTC.

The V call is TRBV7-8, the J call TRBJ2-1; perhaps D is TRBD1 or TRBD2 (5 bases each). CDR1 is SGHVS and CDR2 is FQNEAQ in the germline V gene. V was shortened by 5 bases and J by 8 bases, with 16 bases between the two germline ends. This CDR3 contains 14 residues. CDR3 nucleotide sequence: TGTGCCAGCAGCCCGCAAGGGCAGGGACATGAGCAGTTCTTC. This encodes CASSPQGQGHEQFF.

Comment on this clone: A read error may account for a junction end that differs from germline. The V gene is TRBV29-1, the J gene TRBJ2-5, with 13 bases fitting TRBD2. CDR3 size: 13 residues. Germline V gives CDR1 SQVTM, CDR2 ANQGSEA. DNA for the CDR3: TGCAGCGTCGAAGAAAATGGACTAGCGGGGGTTCACTTC. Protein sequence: CSVEENGLAGVHF.

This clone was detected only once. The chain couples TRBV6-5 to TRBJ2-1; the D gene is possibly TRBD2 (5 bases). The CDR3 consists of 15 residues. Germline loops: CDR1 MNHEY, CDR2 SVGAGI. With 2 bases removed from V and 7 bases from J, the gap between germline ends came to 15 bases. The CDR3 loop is CASSYLGLSENEQFF. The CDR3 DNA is TGTGCCAGCAGTTACCTAGGACTTTCCGAGAATGAGCAGTTCTTC.

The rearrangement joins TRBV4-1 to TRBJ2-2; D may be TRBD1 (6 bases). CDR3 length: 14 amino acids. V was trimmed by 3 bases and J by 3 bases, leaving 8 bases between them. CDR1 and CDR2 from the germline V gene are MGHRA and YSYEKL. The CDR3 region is CASSHGTYTGELFF. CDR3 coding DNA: TGCGCCAGCAGCCATGGGACATACACCGGGGAGCTGTTTTTT.

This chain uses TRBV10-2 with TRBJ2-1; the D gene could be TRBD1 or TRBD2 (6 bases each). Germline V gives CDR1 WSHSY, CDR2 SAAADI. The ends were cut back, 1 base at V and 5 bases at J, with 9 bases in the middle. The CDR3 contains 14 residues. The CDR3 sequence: CASSEWRGDNEQFF. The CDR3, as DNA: TGCGCCAGCAGTGAGTGGAGGGGGGACAATGAGCAGTTCTTC.

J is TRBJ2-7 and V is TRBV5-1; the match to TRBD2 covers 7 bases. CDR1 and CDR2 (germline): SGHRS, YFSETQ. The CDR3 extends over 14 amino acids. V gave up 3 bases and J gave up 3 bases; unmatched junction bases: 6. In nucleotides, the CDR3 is TGCGCCAGCAGCTCCACGGGAGGTTACTACGAGCAGTACTTC. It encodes CASSSTGGYYEQYF.

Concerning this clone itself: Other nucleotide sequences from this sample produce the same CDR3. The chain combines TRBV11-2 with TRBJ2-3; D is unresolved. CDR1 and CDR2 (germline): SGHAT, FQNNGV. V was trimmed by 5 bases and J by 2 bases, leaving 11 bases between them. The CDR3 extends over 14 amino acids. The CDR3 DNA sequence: TGTGCCAGCAGCCTAGGCCGAACCACAGATACGCAGTATTTT. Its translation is CASSLGRTTDTQYF.

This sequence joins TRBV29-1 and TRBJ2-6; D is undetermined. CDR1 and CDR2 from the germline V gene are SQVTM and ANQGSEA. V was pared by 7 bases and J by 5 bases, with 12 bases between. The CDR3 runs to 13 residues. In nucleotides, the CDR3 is TGCAGCGCTATGACCGACAGGGCCAACGTCCTGACTTTC. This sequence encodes CSAMTDRANVLTF.

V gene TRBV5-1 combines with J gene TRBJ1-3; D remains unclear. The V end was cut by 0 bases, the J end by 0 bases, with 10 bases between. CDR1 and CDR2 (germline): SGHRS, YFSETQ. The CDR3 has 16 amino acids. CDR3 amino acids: CASSLEGGPSGNTIYF. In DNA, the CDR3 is TGCGCCAGCAGCTTGGAAGGAGGGCCCTCTGGAAACACCATATATTTT.

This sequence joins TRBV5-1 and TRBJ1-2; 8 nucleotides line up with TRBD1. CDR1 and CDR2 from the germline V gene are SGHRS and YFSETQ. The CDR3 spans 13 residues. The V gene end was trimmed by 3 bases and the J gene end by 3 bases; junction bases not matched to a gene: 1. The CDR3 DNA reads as TGCGCCAGCAGCTGGACAGGGTACTATGGCTACACCTTC. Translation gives CASSWTGYYGYTF.

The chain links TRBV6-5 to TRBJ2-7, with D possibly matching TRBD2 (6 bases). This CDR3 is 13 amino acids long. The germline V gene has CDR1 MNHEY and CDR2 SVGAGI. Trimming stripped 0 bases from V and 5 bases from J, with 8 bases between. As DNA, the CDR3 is TGTGCCAGCAGTTACTCTTCGGGGGACGAGCAGTACTTC. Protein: CASSYSSGDEQYF.

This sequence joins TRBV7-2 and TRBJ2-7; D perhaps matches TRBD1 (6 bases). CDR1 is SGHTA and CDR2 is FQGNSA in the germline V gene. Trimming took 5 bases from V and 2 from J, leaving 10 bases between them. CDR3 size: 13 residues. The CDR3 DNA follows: TGTGCCAGCAGCCAAGGACAGACCTACGAGCAGTACTTC. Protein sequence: CASSQGQTYEQYF.

The CDR3 spells CASRFPGTGDVGYTF. DNA for the CDR3: TGTGCCAGCAGATTCCCCGGGACAGGGGATGTTGGCTACACCTTC. The chain is built from TRBV28 and TRBJ1-2, with 10 positions matching TRBD1. There are 15 residues in the CDR3. After removal of 6 bases from V and 7 bases from J, the junction contained 11 bases not matched to a gene. CDR1 is MDHEN, CDR2 SYDVKM, per germline.

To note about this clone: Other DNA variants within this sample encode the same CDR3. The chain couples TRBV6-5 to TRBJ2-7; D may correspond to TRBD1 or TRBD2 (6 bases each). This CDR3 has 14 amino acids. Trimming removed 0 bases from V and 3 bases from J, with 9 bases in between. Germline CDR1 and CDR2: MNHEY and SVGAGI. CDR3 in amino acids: CASSYSGGHYEQYF. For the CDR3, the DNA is TGTGCCAGCAGTTACTCCGGGGGCCACTACGAGCAGTACTTC.

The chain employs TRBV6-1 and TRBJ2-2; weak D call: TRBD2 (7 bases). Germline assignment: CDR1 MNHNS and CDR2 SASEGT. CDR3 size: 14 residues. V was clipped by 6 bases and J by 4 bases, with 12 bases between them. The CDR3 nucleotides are TGTGCCAGCAGGCTGCGGGGGCTCACCGGGGAGCTGTTTTTT. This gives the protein CASRLRGLTGELFF.

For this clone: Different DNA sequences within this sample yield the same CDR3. CDR3 in amino acids: CSVGVGGTDTQYF. CDR3 DNA sequence: TGCAGCGTTGGGGTTGGGGGCACAGATACGCAGTATTTT. This sequence joins TRBV29-1 and TRBJ2-3; the D is unclear. The CDR3 has 13 amino acids. The V gene lost 4 bases and the J gene lost 1 base, with 9 bases spanning the gap. Germline lookup yields CDR1 SQVTM and CDR2 ANQGSEA.

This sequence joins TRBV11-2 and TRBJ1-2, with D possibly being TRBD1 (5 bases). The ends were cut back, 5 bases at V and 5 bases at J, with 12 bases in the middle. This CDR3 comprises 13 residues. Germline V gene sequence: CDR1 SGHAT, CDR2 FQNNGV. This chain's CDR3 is CASSSGTSYGYTF. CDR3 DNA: TGTGCCAGCAGCAGTGGGACGTCTTATGGCTACACCTTC.

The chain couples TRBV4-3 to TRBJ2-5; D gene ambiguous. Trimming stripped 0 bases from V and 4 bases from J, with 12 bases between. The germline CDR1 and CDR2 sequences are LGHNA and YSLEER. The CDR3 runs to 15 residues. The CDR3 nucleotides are TGCGCCAGCAGCCAAGATTGGAACGTCCCAGAGACCCAGTACTTC. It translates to CASSQDWNVPETQYF.

In DNA form, the CDR3 reads TGTGCCAGCAGTGTCAGTGAGACCCAGTACTTC. Translated: CASSVSETQYF. The V call is TRBV6-1, the J call TRBJ2-5; D gene unclear. The CDR3 runs to 11 residues. Per the germline V gene, CDR1 is MNHNS and CDR2 is SASEGT. With 4 bases removed from V and 5 bases from J, the gap between germline ends came to 5 bases.

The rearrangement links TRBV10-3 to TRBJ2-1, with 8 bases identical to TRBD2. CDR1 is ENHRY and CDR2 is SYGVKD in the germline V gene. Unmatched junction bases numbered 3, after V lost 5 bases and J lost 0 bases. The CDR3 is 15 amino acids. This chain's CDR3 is CAISSTSVSYNEQFF. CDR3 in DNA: TGTGCCATCAGTTCGACTAGCGTCTCCTACAATGAGCAGTTCTTC.

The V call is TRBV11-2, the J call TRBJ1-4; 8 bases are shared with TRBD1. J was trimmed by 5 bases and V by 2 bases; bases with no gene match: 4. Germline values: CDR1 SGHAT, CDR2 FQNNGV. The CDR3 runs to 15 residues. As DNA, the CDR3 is TGTGCCAGCAGCTTATCGCAGGGGGCAAATGAAAAACTGTTTTTT. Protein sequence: CASSLSQGANEKLFF. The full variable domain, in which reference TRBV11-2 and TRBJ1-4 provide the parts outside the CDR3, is EAGVAQSPRYKIIEKRQSVAFWCNPISGHATLYWYQQILGQGPKLLIQFQNNGVVDDSQLPKDRFSAERLKGVDSTLKIQPAKLEDSAVYLCASSLSQGANEKLFFGSGTQLSVL.

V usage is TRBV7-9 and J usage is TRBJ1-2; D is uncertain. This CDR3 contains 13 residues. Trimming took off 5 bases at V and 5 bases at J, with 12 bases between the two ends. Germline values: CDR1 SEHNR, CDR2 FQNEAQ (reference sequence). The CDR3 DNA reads TGTGCCAGCAGCGAAGACGGGAAATATGGCTACACCTTC. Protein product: CASSEDGKYGYTF.